The T cell receptor beta chain under discussion was sequenced for a study of shared clonotypes between healthy human individuals. The V gene lost 1 base and the J gene lost 2 bases, with 11 bases spanning the gap. Germline V CDR1 and CDR2: SGDLS, YYNGEE. The CDR3 is made up of 15 amino acids. Profiled with immunoSEQ multiplex PCR; TCRdb holds only in-frame clones, not every one. The sample holds some 380,000 clones, 90% to 98% seen once. The receptor was isolated from a man aged 30-40 years in good health. The material sequenced was memory CD8+ T cells sorted from blood. Subset here: CD45RO+ cells pooled with CCR7-negative TemRA cells. The chain employs TRBV9 and TRBJ2-3; unclear D gene. The CDR3 sequence is CASSVSSTYTDTQYF. Here the CDR3 DNA reads TGTGCCAGCAGCGTAAGCAGTACCTACACAGATACGCAGTATTTT. The entire variable domain, with the rest obtained from reference TRBV9 and TRBJ2-3, is as follows: DSGVTQTPKHLITATGQRVTLRCSPRSGDLSVYWYQQSLDQGLQFLIQYYNGEERAKGNILERFSAQQFPDLHSELNLSSLELGDSALYFCASSVSSTYTDTQYFGPGTRLTVL.